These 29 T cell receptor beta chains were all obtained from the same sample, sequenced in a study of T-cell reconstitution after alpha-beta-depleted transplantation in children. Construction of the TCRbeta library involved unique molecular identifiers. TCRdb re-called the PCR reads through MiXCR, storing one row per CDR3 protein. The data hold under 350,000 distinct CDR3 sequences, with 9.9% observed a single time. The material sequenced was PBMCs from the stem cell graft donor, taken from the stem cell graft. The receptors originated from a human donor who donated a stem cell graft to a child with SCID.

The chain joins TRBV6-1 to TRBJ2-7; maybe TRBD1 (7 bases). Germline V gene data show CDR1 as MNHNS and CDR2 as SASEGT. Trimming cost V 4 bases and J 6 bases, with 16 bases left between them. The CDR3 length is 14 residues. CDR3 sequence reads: CASSGRGDPGEQYF. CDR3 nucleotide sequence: TGTGCCAGCAGTGGCAGGGGGGATCCGGGCGAGCAGTACTTC.

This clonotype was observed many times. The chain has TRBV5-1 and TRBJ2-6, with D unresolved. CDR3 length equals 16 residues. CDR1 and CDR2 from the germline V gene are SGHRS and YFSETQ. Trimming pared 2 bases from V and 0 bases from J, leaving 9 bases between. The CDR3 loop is CASSFNSLSGANVLTF. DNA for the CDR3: TGCGCCAGCAGCTTTAACAGCCTCTCTGGGGCCAACGTCCTGACTTTC.

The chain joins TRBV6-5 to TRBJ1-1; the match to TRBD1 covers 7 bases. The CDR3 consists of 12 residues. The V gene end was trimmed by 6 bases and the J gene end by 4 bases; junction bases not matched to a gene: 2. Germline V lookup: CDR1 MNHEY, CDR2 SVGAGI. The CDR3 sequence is CASRGTATEAFF. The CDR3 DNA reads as TGTGCCAGCAGAGGGACAGCCACTGAAGCTTTCTTT.

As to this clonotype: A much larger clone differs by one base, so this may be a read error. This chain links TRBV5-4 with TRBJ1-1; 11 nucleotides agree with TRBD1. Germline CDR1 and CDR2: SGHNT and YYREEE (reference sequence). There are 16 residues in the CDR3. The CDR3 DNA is TGTGCCAGCAGACCCCGGGACAGGGGGATGAACACTGAAGCTTACTTT. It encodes CASRPRDRGMNTEAYF.

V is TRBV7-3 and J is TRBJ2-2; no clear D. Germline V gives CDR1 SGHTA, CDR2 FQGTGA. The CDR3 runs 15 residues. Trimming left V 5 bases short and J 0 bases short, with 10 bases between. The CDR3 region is CASSLLGSNTGELFF. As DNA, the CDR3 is TGTGCCAGCAGCCTCCTCGGTTCGAACACCGGGGAGCTGTTTTTT. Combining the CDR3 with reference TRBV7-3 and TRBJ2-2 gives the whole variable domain GAGVSQTPSNKVTEKGKYVELRCDPISGHTALYWYRQSLGQGPEFLIYFQGTGAADDSGLPNDRFFAVRPEGSVSTLKIQRTERGDSAVYLCASSLLGSNTGELFFGEGSRLTVL.

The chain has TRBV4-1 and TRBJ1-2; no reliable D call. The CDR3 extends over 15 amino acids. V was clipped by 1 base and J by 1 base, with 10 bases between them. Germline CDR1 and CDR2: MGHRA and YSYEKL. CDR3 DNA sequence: TGCGCCAGCAGCCAAGGCCCCGGGGTTAACTATGGCTACACCTTC. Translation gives CASSQGPGVNYGYTF.

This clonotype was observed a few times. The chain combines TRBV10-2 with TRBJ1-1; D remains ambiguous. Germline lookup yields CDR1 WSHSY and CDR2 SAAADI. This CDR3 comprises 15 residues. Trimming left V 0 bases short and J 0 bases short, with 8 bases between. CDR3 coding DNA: TGCGCCAGCAGTGAGTCGCGATCCGTGAACACTGAAGCTTTCTTT. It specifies CASSESRSVNTEAFF.

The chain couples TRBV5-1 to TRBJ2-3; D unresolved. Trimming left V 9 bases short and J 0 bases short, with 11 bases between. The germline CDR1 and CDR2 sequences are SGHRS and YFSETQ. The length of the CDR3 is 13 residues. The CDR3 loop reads CATSRSSTDTQYF. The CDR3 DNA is TGCGCCACCTCACGCTCTAGCACAGATACGCAGTATTTT.

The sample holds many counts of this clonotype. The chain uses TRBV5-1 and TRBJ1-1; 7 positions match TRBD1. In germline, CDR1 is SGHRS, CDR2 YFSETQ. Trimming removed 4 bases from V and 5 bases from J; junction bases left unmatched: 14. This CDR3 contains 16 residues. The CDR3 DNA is TGCGCCAGCAGCCACGGGACAGCAGTCTTGAGTACTGAAGCTTTCTTT. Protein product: CASSHGTAVLSTEAFF.

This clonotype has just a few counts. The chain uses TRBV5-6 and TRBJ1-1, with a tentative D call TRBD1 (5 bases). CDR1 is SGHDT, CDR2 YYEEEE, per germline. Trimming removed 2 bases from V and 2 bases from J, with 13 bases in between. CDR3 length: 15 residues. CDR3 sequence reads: CASSFTGAGNTEAFF. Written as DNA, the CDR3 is TGTGCCAGCAGCTTCACCGGGGCAGGAAACACTGAAGCTTTCTTT.

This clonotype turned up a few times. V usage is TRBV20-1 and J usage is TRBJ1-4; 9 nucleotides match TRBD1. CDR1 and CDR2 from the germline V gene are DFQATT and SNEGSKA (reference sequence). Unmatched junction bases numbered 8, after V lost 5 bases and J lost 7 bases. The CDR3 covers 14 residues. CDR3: CSARRQGGSEKLFF. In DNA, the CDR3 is TGCAGTGCTCGACGACAGGGGGGGAGTGAAAAACTGTTTTTT.

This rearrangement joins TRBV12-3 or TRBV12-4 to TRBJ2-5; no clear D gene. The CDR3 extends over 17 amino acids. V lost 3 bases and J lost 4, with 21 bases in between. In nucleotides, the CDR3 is TGTGCCAGCAGTTTTATCCCCCGCGGCCCCAGAGGAGAGACCCAGTACTTC. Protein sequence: CASSFIPRGPRGETQYF.

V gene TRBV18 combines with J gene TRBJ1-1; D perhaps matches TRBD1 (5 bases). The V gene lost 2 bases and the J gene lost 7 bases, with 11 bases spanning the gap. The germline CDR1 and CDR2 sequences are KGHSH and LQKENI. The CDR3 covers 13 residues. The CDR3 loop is CASSPRGGDEAFF. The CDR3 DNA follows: TGTGCCAGCTCACCAAGGGGTGGAGATGAAGCTTTCTTT.

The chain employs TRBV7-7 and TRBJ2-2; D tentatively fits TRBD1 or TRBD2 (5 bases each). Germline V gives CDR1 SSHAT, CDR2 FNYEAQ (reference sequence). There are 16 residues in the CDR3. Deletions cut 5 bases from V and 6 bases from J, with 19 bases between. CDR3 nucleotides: TGTGCCAGCAGCAAAACTAGGCAGGGAAGTTCCGGGGAGCTGTTTTTT. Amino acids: CASSKTRQGSSGELFF.

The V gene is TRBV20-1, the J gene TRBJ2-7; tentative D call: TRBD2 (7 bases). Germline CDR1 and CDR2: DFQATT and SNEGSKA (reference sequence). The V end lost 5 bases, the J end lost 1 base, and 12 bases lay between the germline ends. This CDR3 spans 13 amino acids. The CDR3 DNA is TGCAGTGCTCGGGGGGCCTGGTCCTACGAGCAGTACTTC. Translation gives CSARGAWSYEQYF.

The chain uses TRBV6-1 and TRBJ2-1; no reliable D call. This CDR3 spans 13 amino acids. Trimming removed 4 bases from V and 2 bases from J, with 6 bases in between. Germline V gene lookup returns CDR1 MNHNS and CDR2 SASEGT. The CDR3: CASSGVPYNEQFF. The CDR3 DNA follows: TGTGCCAGCAGTGGGGTTCCCTACAATGAGCAGTTCTTC.

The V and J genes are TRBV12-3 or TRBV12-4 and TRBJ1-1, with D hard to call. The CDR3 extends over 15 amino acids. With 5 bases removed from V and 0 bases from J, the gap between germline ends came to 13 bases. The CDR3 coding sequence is TGTGCCAGCAGTCCCAGTGTCAGAATGAACACTGAAGCTTTCTTT. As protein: CASSPSVRMNTEAFF.

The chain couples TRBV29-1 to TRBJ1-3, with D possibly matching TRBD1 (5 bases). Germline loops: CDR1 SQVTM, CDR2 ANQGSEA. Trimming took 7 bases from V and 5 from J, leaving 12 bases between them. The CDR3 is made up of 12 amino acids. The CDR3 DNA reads TGCAGCGGCTGGGACGGCCGAAACACCATATATTTT. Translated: CSGWDGRNTIYF.

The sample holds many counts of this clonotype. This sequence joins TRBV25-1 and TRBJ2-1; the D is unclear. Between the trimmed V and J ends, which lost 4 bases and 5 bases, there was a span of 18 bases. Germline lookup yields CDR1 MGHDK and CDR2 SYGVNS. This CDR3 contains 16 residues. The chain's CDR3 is CASSGGWGGDNNEQFF. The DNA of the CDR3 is TGTGCCAGCAGTGGGGGATGGGGTGGAGACAACAATGAGCAGTTCTTC.

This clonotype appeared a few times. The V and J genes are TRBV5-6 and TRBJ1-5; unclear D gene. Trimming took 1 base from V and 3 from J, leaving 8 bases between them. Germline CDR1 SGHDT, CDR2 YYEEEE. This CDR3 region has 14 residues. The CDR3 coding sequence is TGTGCCAGCAGCTTGAGGGCCCACAATCAGCCCCAGCATTTT. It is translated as CASSLRAHNQPQHF.

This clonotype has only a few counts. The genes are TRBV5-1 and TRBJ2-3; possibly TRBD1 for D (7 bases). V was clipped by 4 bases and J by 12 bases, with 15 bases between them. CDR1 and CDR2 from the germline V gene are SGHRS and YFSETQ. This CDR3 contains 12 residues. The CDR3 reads CASSAGQRGQYF. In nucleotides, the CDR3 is TGCGCCAGCAGCGCGGGACAGCGAGGACAGTATTTT.

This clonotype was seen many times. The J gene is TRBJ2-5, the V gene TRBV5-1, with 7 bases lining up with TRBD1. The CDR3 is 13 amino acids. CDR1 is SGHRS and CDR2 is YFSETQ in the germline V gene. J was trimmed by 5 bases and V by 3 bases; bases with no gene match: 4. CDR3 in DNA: TGCGCCAGCAGCTCGGGACAGTTGGAGACCCAGTACTTC. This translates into CASSSGQLETQYF.

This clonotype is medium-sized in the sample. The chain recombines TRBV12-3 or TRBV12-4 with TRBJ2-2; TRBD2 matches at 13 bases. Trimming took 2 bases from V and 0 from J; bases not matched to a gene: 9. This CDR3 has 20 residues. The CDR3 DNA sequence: TGTGCCAGCAGTTTAAGGGGACTAGCGGGGACCTTCGCGAACACCGGGGAGCTGTTTTTT. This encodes CASSLRGLAGTFANTGELFF.

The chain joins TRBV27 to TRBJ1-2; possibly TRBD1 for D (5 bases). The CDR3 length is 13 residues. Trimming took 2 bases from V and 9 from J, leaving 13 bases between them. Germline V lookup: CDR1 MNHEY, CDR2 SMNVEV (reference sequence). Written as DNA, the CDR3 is TGTGCCAGCAGTTTACAGGGTCCCCACAGCTACACCTTC. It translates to CASSLQGPHSYTF.

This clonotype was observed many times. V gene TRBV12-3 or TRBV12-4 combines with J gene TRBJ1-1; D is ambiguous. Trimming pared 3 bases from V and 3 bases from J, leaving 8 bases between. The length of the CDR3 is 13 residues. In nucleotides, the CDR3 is TGTGCCAGCAGTTTTAAGCCAGACACTGAAGCTTTCTTT. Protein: CASSFKPDTEAFF.

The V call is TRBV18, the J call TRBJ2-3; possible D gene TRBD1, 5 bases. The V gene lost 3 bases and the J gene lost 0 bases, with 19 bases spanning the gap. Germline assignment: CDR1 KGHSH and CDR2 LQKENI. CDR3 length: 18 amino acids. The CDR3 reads CASSPTDAVGDSTDTQYF. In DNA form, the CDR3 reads TGTGCCAGCTCACCGACAGACGCAGTTGGTGACAGCACAGATACGCAGTATTTT. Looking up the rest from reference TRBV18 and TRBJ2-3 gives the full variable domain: NAGVMQNPRHLVRRRGQEARLRCSPMKGHSHVYWYRQLPEEGLKFMVYLQKENIIDESGMPKERFSAEFPKEGPSILRIQQVVRGDSAAYFCASSPTDAVGDSTDTQYFGPGTRLTVL.

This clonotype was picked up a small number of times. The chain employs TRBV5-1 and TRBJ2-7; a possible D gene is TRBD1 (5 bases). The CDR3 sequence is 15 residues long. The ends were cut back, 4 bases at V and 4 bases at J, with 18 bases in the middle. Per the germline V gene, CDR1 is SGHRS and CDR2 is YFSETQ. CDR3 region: CASSPTLQGGYEQYF. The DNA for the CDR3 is TGCGCCAGCAGCCCTACTCTGCAGGGCGGTTACGAGCAGTACTTC.

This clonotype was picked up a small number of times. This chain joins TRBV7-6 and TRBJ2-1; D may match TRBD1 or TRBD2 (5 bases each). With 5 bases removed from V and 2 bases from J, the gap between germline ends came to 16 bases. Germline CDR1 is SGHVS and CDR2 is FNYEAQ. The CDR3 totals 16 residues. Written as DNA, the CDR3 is TGTGCCAGCAGCCCTGGGGGAGATCTCCCCTACAATGAGCAGTTCTTC. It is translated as CASSPGGDLPYNEQFF.

The CDR3: CASSAGGTNYNEQFF. Here the CDR3 DNA reads TGTGCCAGCAGCGCCGGAGGGACCAACTACAATGAGCAGTTCTTC. The chain combines TRBV5-5 with TRBJ2-1, with D possibly being TRBD2 (6 bases). Trimming left V 4 bases short and J 3 bases short, with 14 bases between. CDR3 length equals 15 residues. CDR1 SGHKS and CDR2 YYEKEE come from the germline V gene (reference sequence).